The subject of this entry is one TCR beta chain. Its cognate antigen is unknown. TCRdb ran MiXCR on the reads and lists one entry per CDR3 protein. Of 250,000 to 300,000 distinct CDR3 sequences listed, over 15% are singletons. The record originates from a study of T cell repertoires in cytomegalovirus infection. Whole-study results and caveats: There were carriers of CMV plus the relevant HLA, and cumulative public TCR beta family frequency identified them. The response measured ex vivo was dominated by TCR beta clonotypes (HLA-C-restricted and CMV-specific).

The V end lost 5 bases, the J end lost 10 bases, and 12 bases lay between the germline ends. The V gene's germline CDR1 is MDHEN and CDR2 SYDVKM. The CDR3 is made up of 12 amino acids. The source material was CD8+ T cells from PBMCs. The receptor was isolated from a human donor in good health (CMV status not recorded). Some clones in this sample may be carry-over from other donors' samples. The V and J genes are TRBV28 and TRBJ2-1; no firm D call. The CDR3 coding sequence is TGTGCCAGCAGTATTACACGTGACGAGCAGTTCTTC. This encodes CASSITRDEQFF.